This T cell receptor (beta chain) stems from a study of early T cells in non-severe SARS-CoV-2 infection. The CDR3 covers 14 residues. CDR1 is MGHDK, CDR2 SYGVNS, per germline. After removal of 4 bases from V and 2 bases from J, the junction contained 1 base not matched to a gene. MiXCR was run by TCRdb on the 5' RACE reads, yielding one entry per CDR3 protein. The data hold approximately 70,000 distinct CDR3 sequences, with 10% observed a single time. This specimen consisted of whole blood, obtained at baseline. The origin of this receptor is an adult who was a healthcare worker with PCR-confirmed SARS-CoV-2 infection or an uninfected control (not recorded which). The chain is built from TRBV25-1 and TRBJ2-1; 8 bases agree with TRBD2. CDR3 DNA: TGTGCCAGCAGTGGGCGGGGGGCCTACAATGAGCAGTTCTTC. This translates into CASSGRGAYNEQFF. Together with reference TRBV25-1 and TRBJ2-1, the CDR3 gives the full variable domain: EADIYQTPRYLVIGTGKKITLECSQTMGHDKMYWYQQDPGMELHLIHYSYGVNSTEKGDLSSESTVSRIRTEHFPLTLESARPSHTSQYLCASSGRGAYNEQFFGPGTRLTVL.